A single sample is the source of the 8 T cell receptor beta chains below, sequenced in a study of a mutant IDH1 vaccine in newly diagnosed glioma. Their antigens are not known. Assay: immunoSEQ multiplex PCR; the TCRdb copy retains only in-frame clones and omits some. Among about 64,000 clones listed, 84% were seen once. Noted time point: week 11, during vaccination. Topical imiquimod was applied with each vaccine dose, which held 300 ug of mutant IDH1 20-mer peptide. Here the sequenced sample was PBMCs, taken from a glioma patient whose treatment included an IDH1 peptide vaccine. All receptors derive from a woman aged 50 to 60 with glioma.

The gene calls are TRBV7-3 and TRBJ1-1, with D perhaps TRBD1 (5 bases). CDR3 length: 15 amino acids. CDR1 is SGHTA, CDR2 FQGTGA, per germline. Trimming took off 5 bases at V and 1 base at J, with 14 bases between the two ends. The DNA of the CDR3 is TGTGCCAGCAGCCCCACCGGGGGGGAGAACACTGAAGCTTTCTTT. Its protein is CASSPTGGENTEAFF.

V is TRBV7-2 and J is TRBJ1-3; 8 positions match TRBD1. The CDR3 consists of 15 residues. Germline V gene sequence: CDR1 SGHTA, CDR2 FQGNSA. Germline trimming cut 2 bases from V and 3 bases from J; bases unmatched to any gene: 3. The CDR3 DNA sequence: TGTGCCAGCAGCTTACAGGGGGCTGGTGGAAACACCATATATTTT. Its translation: CASSLQGAGGNTIYF.

V and J are TRBV6-5 and TRBJ2-7, with TRBD2 identical over 8 bases. The CDR3 runs to 13 residues. Germline lookup yields CDR1 MNHEY and CDR2 SVGAGI. V gave up 2 bases and J gave up 6 bases; unmatched junction bases: 3. The CDR3 here is CASSYRSGTEQYF. The CDR3 DNA is TGTGCCAGCAGTTACCGTAGCGGGACCGAGCAGTACTTC.

The chain uses TRBV6-1 and TRBJ2-1; the match to TRBD1 covers 9 bases. Germline CDR1 MNHNS, CDR2 SASEGT. Trimming took 6 bases from V and 11 from J; bases not matched to a gene: 11. The CDR3 is 14 amino acids. As DNA, the CDR3 is TGTGCCAGCAGACCAACCGGGACAGGGAATAAGCAGTTCTTC. Translated: CASRPTGTGNKQFF.

In this sample, this clone turned up a few times. This chain links TRBV10-1 with TRBJ2-1; D possibly corresponds to TRBD1 (5 bases). The CDR3 runs to 13 residues. V gave up 0 bases and J gave up 11 bases, with 11 bases separating them. Germline V gene lookup returns CDR1 WNHNN and CDR2 SYGVQD (reference sequence). The CDR3 nucleotides are TGCGCCAGCAGTGAGTCGGATCAGGGAAAGCAGTTCTTC. Encoded protein: CASSESDQGKQFF.

This clone was found once. The rearrangement joins TRBV19 to TRBJ1-2; the D gene is possibly TRBD1 (5 bases). Trimming took off 3 bases at V and 0 bases at J, with 20 bases between the two ends. CDR3 length: 18 amino acids. Germline V gene lookup returns CDR1 LNHDA and CDR2 SQIVND (reference sequence). CDR3 residues: CASSISAPRGITNYGYTF. The CDR3, as DNA: TGTGCCAGTAGTATTTCGGCCCCCCGGGGGATTACTAACTATGGCTACACCTTC.

The chain is built from TRBV19 and TRBJ2-7, with D possibly being TRBD1 (6 bases). Germline lookup yields CDR1 LNHDA and CDR2 SQIVND (reference sequence). V lost 5 bases to trimming and J lost 0 bases, with 11 bases between them. The CDR3 runs 14 residues. The CDR3 reads CASSLTGGSYEQYF. The CDR3 region has the DNA TGTGCCAGTAGTTTGACAGGCGGCTCCTACGAGCAGTACTTC.

This clone was counted once. This chain uses TRBV5-1 with TRBJ2-3, with 10 bases lining up with TRBD1. The germline V gene encodes CDR1 SGHRS and CDR2 YFSETQ. The CDR3 is 15 residues long. The J segment lost 5 bases and the V segment lost 4 bases, leaving 7 bases of the junction unmatched. In nucleotides, the CDR3 is TGCGCCAGCAGCCGACGACAGGGGGCAGGAGATACGCAGTATTTT. Translated: CASSRRQGAGDTQYF.